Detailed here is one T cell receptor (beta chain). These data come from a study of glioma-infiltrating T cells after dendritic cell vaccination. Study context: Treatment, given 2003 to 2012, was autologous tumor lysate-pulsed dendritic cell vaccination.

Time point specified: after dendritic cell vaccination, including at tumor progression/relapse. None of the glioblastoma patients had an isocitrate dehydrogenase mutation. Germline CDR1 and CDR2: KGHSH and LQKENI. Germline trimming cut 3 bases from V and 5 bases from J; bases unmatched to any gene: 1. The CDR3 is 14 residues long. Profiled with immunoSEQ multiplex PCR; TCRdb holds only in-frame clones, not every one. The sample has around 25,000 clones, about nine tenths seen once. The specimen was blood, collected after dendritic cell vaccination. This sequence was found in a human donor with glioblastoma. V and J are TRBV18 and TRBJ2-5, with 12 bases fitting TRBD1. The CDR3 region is CASSPGTGGETQYF. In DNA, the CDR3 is TGTGCCAGCTCACCCGGGACAGGGGGCGAGACCCAGTACTTC.